This T cell receptor beta chain comes out of a study of cytomegalovirus exposure and HLA in healthy donors. In regard to this clone: Antigen unknown.

Study observations and caveats: Researchers reportedly found TCR beta sequences accurately predicted most subjects' HLA-A and HLA-B alleles. Fewer N-insertions than the roughly 670-donor mean were reportedly shown by an Asian-associated ancestry cluster in a later analysis. Among CMV-associated TCR beta chains, most appeared HLA-restricted in a later analysis. In an earlier analysis, in around 590 donors, most V segments appeared productive either ~87% or ~30% of the time.

Both 60 Vbeta primers and 13 Jbeta primers went into the PCR. The assay was immunoSEQ multiplex PCR, and TCRdb's table has in-frame clones only and misses some. The data show some 150,000 clones, approximately 90% seen once. The V end was cut by 4 bases, the J end by 0 bases, with 7 bases between. This CDR3 spans 13 amino acids. Germline V gene sequence: CDR1 SQVTM, CDR2 ANQGSEA. The sequencing input was PBMCs. The chain couples TRBV29-1 to TRBJ1-5, with TRBD1 as a possible D gene (6 bases). This sequence originates from a woman in her 30s in good health and CMV-seronegative. The CDR3 protein is CSVVDSSNQPQHF. The DNA of the CDR3 is TGCAGCGTTGTGGACAGTAGCAATCAGCCCCAGCATTTT.